One T cell receptor beta chain is described in this entry. Its specificity is unknown. This sample stems from a study of beta chain features in type 1 diabetes. Across the study: The study examined about 110,000,000 sorted cells across all samples. Overall study findings and caveats: Patients' naive, central memory and regulatory TCRB repertoires appeared more alike than those of healthy donors. In every one of the four CD4+ subsets, TCRB CDR3s were moderately but significantly shorter in Type 1 diabetes patients.

CDR3 size: 15 residues. Per germline, CDR1 SGDLS and CDR2 YYNGEE. The V end was cut by 2 bases, the J end by 3 bases, with 15 bases between. Sequencing targeted expressed TCRB transcripts, as all isolated RNA had been reverse transcribed. Some 3.6 million reads per sample were averaged for naive, central memory and regulatory samples. Profiling relied on immunoSEQ multiplex PCR, and the TCRdb table lists in-frame clones only, not all of them. The profile shows approximately 340,000 clones, approximately 15% of them singletons. This receptor was obtained from a woman aged 18-29 years in good health. The chain links TRBV9 to TRBJ2-7, with D perhaps matching TRBD2 (6 bases). The sample was naive CD4+ T cells from blood. The CDR3 region is CASSVGVLANYEQYF. As DNA, the CDR3 is TGTGCCAGCAGCGTTGGTGTTCTAGCGAACTACGAGCAGTACTTC.